This TCR beta chain was sequenced during a study of T cells after yellow fever vaccination. UMIs and a universal primer site were added when TCR cDNA was made by 5'RACE template switching. TCRdb redid the calling of the 5' RACE reads with MiXCR, one entry per CDR3 protein. The table has under 700,000 distinct CDR3 sequences, around a sixth seen once; the top ten hold roughly 17%. J was trimmed by 2 bases and V by 6 bases; bases with no gene match: 10. This CDR3 contains 16 residues. Germline assignment: CDR1 SGHAT and CDR2 FQNNGV. V and J are TRBV11-2 and TRBJ2-5, with 9 nucleotides matching TRBD2. Sample: PBMCs, taken 5 to 6 days after the first yellow fever vaccination. The source is a man aged 18-30 years who received the YFV17D yellow fever vaccine. CDR3 amino acids: CASRPIAGVFQETQYF. For the CDR3, the DNA is TGTGCCAGCAGACCCATAGCGGGGGTGTTTCAAGAGACCCAGTACTTC. The variable domain in full, with the rest retrieved from reference TRBV11-2 and TRBJ2-5, is EAGVAQSPRYKIIEKRQSVAFWCNPISGHATLYWYQQILGQGPKLLIQFQNNGVVDDSQLPKDRFSAERLKGVDSTLKIQPAKLEDSAVYLCASRPIAGVFQETQYFGPGTRLLVL.